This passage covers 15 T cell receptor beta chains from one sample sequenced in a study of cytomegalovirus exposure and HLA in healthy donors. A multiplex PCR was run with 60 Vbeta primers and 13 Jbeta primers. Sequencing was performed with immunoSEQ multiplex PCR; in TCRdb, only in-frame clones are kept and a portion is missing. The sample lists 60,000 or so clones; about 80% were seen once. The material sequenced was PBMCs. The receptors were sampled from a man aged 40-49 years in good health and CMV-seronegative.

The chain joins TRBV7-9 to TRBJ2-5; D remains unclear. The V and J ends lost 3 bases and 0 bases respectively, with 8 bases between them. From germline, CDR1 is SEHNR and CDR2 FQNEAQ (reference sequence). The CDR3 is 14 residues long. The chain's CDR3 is CASSFGDYQETQYF. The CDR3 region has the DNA TGTGCCAGCAGCTTCGGAGATTACCAAGAGACCCAGTACTTC.

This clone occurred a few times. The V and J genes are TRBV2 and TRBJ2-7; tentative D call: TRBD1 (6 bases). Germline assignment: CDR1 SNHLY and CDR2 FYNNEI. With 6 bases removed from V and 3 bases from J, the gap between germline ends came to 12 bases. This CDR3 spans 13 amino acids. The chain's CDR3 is CASSGQLNYEQYF. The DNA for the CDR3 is TGTGCCAGCAGCGGACAGCTGAACTACGAGCAGTACTTC.

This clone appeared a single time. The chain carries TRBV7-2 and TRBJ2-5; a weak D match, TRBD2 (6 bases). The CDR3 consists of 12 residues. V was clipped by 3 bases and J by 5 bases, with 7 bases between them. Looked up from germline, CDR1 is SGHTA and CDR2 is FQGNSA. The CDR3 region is CASSFLAETQYF. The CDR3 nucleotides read TGTGCCAGCAGCTTTCTAGCGGAGACCCAGTACTTC.

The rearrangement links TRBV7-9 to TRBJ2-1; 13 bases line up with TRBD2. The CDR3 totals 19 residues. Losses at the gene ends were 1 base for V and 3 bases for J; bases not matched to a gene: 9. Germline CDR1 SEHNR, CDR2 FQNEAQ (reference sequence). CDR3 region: CASSLDPGLAGPHYNEQFF. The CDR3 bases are TGTGCCAGCAGCTTAGATCCGGGACTAGCGGGACCCCACTACAATGAGCAGTTCTTC.

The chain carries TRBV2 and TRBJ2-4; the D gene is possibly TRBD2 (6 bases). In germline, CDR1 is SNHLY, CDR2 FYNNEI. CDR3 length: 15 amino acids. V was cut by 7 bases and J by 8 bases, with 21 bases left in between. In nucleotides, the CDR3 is TGTGCCAGCACCAGGGACTCGGGTTGGTCGGACATTCAGTACTTC. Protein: CASTRDSGWSDIQYF.

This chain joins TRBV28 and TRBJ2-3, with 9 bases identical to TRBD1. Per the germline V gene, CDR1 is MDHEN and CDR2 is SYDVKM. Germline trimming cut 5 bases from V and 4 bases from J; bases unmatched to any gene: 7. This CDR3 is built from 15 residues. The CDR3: CASSIPGQGSDTQYF. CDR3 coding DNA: TGTGCCAGCAGTATCCCGGGACAGGGTTCAGATACGCAGTATTTT.

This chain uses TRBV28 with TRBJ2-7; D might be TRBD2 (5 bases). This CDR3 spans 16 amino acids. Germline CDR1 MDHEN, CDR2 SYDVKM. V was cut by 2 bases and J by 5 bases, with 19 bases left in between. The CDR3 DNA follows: TGTGCCAGCAGTTTAAGCCCGGCCGGGGTTCGAAACGAGCAGTACTTC. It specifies CASSLSPAGVRNEQYF.

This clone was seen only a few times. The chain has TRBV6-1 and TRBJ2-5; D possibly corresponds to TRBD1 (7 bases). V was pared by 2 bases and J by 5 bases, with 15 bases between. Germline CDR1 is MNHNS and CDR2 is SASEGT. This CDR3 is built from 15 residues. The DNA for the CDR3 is TGTGCCAGCAGTGAACCCCAGACAGGGAGGGAGACCCAGTACTTC. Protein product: CASSEPQTGRETQYF.

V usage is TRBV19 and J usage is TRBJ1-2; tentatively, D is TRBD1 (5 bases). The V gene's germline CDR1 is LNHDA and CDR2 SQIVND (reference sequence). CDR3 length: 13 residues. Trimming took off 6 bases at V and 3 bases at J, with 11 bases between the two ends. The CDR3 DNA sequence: TGTGCCAGTAGCTCGGGGGGATACTATGGCTACACCTTC. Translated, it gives CASSSGGYYGYTF. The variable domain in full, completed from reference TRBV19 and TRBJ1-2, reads DGGITQSPKYLFRKEGQNVTLSCEQNLNHDAMYWYRQDPGQGLRLIYYSQIVNDFQKGDIAEGYSVSREKKESFPLTVTSAQKNPTAFYLCASSSGGYYGYTFGSGTRLTVV.

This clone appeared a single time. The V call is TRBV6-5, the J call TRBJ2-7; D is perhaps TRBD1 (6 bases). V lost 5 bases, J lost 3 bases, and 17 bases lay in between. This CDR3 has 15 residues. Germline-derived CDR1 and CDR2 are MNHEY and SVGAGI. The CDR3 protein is CASSATPRGSYEQYF. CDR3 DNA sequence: TGTGCCAGCAGTGCCACGCCCAGGGGAAGCTACGAGCAGTACTTC.

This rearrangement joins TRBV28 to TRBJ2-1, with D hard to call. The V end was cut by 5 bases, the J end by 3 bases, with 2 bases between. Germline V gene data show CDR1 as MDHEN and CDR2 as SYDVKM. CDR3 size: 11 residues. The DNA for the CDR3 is TGTGCCAGCAGTCTCTACAATGAGCAGTTCTTC. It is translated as CASSLYNEQFF.

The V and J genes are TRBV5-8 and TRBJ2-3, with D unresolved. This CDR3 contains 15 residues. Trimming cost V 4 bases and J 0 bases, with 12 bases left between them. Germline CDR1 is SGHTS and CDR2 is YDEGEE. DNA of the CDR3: TGTGCCAGCAGCCAAGACACGTCTAGCACAGATACGCAGTATTTT. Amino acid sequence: CASSQDTSSTDTQYF.

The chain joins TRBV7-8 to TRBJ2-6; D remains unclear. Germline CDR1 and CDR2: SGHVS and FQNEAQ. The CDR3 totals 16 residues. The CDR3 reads CVTTRQVLSGANVLTF. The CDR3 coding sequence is TGTGTCACCACAAGGCAGGTCCTCTCTGGGGCCAACGTCCTGACTTTC.

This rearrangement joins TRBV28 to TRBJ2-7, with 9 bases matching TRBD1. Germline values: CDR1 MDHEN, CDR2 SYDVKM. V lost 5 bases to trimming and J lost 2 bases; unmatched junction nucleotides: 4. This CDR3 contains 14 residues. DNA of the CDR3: TGTGCCAGCAGTGGGGGACAGGGAGCCTACGAGCAGTACGTC. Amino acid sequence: CASSGGQGAYEQYV.

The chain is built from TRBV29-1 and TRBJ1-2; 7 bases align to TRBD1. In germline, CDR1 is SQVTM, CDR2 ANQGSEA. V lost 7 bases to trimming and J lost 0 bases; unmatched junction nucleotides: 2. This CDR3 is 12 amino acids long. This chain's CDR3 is CSAGTANYGYTF. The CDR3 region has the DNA TGCAGCGCTGGGACAGCTAACTATGGCTACACCTTC.